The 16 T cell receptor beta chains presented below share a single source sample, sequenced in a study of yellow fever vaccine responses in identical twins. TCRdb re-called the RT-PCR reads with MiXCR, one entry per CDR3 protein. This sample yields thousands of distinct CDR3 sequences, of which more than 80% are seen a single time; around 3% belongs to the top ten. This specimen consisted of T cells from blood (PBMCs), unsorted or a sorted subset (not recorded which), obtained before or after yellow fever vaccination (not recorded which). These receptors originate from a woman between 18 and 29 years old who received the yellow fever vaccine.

CDR3 protein: CSVTTSGGEQFF. The CDR3 bases are TGCAGCGTAACGACTAGCGGGGGAGAGCAGTTCTTC. V and J are TRBV29-1 and TRBJ2-1; 12 positions agree with TRBD2. CDR3 length: 12 amino acids. V was pared by 6 bases and J by 10 bases, with 4 bases of the junction left unmatched. Germline assignment: CDR1 SQVTM and CDR2 ANQGSEA.

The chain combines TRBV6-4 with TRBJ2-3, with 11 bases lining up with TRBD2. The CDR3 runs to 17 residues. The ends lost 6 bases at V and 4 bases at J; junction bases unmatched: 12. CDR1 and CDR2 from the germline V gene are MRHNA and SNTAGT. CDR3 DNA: TGTGCCAGCAGGGACGAACTAGCGGGAGATGAAGCAGATACGCAGTATTTT. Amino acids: CASRDELAGDEADTQYF.

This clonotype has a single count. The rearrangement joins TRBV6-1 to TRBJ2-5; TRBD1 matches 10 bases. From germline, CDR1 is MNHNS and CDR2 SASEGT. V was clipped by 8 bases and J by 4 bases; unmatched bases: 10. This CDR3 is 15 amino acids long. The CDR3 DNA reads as TGTGCCAGCCGGACCCGGGACAGGGGCGTAGAGACCCAGTACTTC. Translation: CASRTRDRGVETQYF.

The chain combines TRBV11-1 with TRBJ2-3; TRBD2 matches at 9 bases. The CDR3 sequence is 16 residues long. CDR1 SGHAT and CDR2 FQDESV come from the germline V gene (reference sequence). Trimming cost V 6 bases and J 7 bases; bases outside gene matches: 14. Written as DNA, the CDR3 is TGTGCCAGCAGAAATTTTGTAGCGGGAGCATCGTATACGCAGTATTTT. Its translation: CASRNFVAGASYTQYF.

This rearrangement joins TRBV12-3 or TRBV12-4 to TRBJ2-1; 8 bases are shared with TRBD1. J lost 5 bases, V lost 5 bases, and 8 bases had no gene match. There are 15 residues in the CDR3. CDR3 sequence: CASSPPDRANNEQFF. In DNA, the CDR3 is TGTGCCAGCAGTCCCCCGGACAGGGCGAACAATGAGCAGTTCTTC.

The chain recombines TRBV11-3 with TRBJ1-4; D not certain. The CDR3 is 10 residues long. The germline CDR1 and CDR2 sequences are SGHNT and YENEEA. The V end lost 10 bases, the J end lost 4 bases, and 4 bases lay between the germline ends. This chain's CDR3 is CATNNEKLFF. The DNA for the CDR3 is TGTGCCACCAATAATGAAAAACTGTTTTTT. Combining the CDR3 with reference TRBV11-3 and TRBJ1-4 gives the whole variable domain EAGVVQSPRYKIIEKKQPVAFWCNPISGHNTLYWYLQNLGQGPELLIRYENEEAVDDSQLPKDRFSAERLKGVDSTLKIQPAELGDSAVYLCATNNEKLFFGSGTQLSVL.

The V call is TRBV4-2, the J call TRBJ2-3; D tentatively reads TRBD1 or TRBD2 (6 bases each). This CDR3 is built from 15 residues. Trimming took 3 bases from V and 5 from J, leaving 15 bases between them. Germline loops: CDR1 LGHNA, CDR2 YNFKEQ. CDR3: CASSQGPGAEDTQYF. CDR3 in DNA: TGTGCCAGCAGCCAGGGCCCGGGGGCGGAAGATACGCAGTATTTT.

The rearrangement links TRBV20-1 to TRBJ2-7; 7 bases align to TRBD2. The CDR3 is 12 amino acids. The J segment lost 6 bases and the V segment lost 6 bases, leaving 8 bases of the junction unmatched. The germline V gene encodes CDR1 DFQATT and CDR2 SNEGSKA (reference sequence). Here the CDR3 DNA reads TGCAGTGCGACAAGGACTAGTAGCGAGCAGTACTTC. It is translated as CSATRTSSEQYF.

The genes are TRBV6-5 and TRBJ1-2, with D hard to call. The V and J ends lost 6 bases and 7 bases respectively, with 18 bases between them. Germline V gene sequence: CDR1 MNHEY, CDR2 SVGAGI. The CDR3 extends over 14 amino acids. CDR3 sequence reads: CASSYLLGIGGYTF. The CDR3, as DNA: TGTGCCAGCAGCTACCTTCTGGGAATAGGTGGCTACACCTTC.

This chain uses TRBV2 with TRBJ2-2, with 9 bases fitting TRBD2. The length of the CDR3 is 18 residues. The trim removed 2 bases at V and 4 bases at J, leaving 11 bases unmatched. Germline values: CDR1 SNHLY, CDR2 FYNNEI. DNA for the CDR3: TGTGCCAGCAGTGAACAACTAGCGGGCGTTTACCCCACCGGGGAGCTGTTTTTT. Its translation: CASSEQLAGVYPTGELFF.

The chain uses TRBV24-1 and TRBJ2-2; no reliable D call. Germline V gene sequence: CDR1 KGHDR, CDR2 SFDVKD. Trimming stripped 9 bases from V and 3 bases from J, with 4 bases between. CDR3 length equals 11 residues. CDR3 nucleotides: TGTGCCACCCAGTACACCGGGGAGCTGTTTTTT. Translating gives CATQYTGELFF.

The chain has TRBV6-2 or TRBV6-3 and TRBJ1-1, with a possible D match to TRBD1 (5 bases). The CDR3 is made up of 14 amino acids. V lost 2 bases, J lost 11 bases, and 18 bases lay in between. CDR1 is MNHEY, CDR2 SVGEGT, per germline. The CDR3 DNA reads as TGTGCCAGCAGTTACGGGGACCGAGAGGGTCGGGCTTTCTTT. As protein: CASSYGDREGRAFF.

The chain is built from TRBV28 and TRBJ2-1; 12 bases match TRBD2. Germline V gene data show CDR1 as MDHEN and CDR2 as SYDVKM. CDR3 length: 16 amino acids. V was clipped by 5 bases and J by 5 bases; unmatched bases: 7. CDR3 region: CASSPLTSGGNNEQFF. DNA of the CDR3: TGTGCCAGCAGTCCACTAACTAGCGGGGGGAACAATGAGCAGTTCTTC.

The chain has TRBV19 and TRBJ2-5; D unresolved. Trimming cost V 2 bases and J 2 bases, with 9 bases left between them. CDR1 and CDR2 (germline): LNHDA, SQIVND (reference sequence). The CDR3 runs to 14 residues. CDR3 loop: CASSIRWQQETQYF. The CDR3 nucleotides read TGTGCCAGTAGTATAAGGTGGCAGCAAGAGACCCAGTACTTC.

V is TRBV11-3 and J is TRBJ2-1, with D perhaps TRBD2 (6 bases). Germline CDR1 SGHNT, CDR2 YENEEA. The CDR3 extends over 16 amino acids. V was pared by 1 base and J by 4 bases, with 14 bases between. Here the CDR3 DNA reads TGTGCCAGCAGCTTAGGTCGGGACTGGGGATACAATGAGCAGTTCTTC. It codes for CASSLGRDWGYNEQFF.

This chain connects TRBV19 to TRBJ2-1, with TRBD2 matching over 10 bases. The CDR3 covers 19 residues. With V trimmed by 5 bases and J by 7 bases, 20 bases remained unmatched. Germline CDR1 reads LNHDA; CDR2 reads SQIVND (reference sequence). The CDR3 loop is CASSGPSASGGPLANEQFF. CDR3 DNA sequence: TGTGCCAGTAGTGGCCCTTCCGCTAGCGGGGGCCCCCTCGCAAATGAGCAGTTCTTC.